This entry is about one TCR beta chain. As yet, its antigen is unknown. The CDR3 has 17 residues. Trimming took 4 bases from V and 8 from J; bases not matched to a gene: 12. In germline, CDR1 is SGDLS, CDR2 YYNGEE. CD45RO-negative CD8 cells positively selected for CCR7 made up the naive population, which excluded terminally differentiated effector memory CD45RA+ cells. Deep level was the assay's run setting. Original analysis: Junction-only immunoSEQ sequences carried no quality scores, so filtering differed. Libraries were prepared by immunoSEQ multiplex PCR; TCRdb keeps only in-frame clonotypes and omits some of them. The DNA was the basis for D and trimming; V, J and clone size are from that table. The repertoire holds some 2.1 million clones, with 93% as singletons. This entry is derived from a study of shared clonotypes between healthy human individuals. Study-wide results and limits: On the whole, naive subsets had larger estimated richness than memory subsets had. Clonotypes shared by all four sorted-subset donors had higher generation probabilities than non-shared clonotypes.

The genes are TRBV9 and TRBJ2-1; 13 bases line up with TRBD2. This TCR came from a man between 18 and 35 years old in good health. Some clones in this sample may be carry-over from other donors' samples. Sequences were obtained from naive CD8+ T cells from PBMCs. CDR3 DNA sequence: TGTGCCAGCAGCACTACCGTCGGGACTAGCGGGACTTATGAGCAGTTCTTC. This translates into CASSTTVGTSGTYEQFF.